Following are 16 T cell receptor beta chains from one sample sequenced in a study of T cell responses to AZD1222 COVID-19 vaccine. Sequencing was performed with immunoSEQ multiplex PCR; in TCRdb, only in-frame clones are kept and a portion is missing. The sample carries around 170,000 clones, roughly 91% recorded once. The source was peripheral blood, collected on day 0 of AZD1222 vaccination. The receptors come from an adult in good health.

V gene TRBV28 combines with J gene TRBJ1-2; weak D call: TRBD1 (5 bases). CDR1 is MDHEN and CDR2 is SYDVKM in the germline V gene. With 7 bases removed from V and 4 bases from J, the gap between germline ends came to 13 bases. The CDR3 spans 13 residues. CDR3 DNA sequence: TGTGCCAGCACCCTTCGGGGGGGCTATGGCTACACCTTC. Translation: CASTLRGGYGYTF.

V is TRBV9 and J is TRBJ2-1, with 8 bases identical to TRBD2. The CDR3 loop spans 15 amino acids. V was clipped by 1 base and J by 4 bases; unmatched bases: 4. The germline CDR1 and CDR2 sequences are SGDLS and YYNGEE. The CDR3 DNA reads TGTGCCAGCAGCGTAATGGGGACTAGTTACAATGAGCAGTTCTTC. Its protein product is CASSVMGTSYNEQFF.

The V call is TRBV15, the J call TRBJ1-5; 9 bases are a match to TRBD1. Germline CDR1 LNHNV, CDR2 YYDKDF (reference sequence). V lost 7 bases and J lost 3; bases outside the gene matches: 7. The CDR3 runs 15 residues. For the CDR3, the DNA is TGTGCCACCAAGGCGGGACAGGGACACAATCAGCCCCAGCATTTT. This codes for CATKAGQGHNQPQHF.

This clone was observed a single time. The chain uses TRBV4-3 and TRBJ2-7; TRBD2 aligns across 9 bases. CDR3 length equals 16 residues. The V and J ends lost 0 bases and 0 bases, in that order; junction bases with no gene match: 3. Germline V gene data show CDR1 as LGHNA and CDR2 as YSLEER. The CDR3, as DNA: TGCGCCAGCAGCCAAGATCTAGCGGGGAGCTCCTACGAGCAGTACTTC. Encoded protein: CASSQDLAGSSYEQYF.

The CDR3 DNA follows: TGCGCCAGCAGCTTAAACCCGGGGGGTGAAGCTTTCTTT. Amino acids: CASSLNPGGEAFF. The chain couples TRBV5-1 to TRBJ1-1; TRBD1 is a possible D gene (5 bases). The CDR3 runs to 13 residues. Germline CDR1 SGHRS, CDR2 YFSETQ. The germline V and J ends were trimmed by 2 bases and 7 bases, with 12 bases remaining between them.

The chain couples TRBV6-2 or TRBV6-3 to TRBJ2-7, with a tentative D call TRBD2 (6 bases). Germline assignment: CDR1 MNHEY and CDR2 SVGEGT. V lost 4 bases and J lost 2, with 9 bases in between. The CDR3 length is 13 residues. The CDR3 spells CASSSGLTYEQYF. CDR3 nucleotides: TGTGCCAGCAGTTCCGGACTAACCTACGAGCAGTACTTC.

This clone has just a few counts. V gene TRBV24-1 combines with J gene TRBJ2-1; D is unresolved. This CDR3 region has 13 residues. The germline gives CDR1 KGHDR, CDR2 SFDVKD. V gave up 0 bases and J gave up 8 bases, with 7 bases separating them. The CDR3 region has the DNA TGTGCCACCAGTGATTTGGATCAACATGAGCAGTTCTTC. Its protein is CATSDLDQHEQFF.

This chain uses TRBV10-3 with TRBJ1-6; D unclear. Germline V lookup: CDR1 ENHRY, CDR2 SYGVKD. V was trimmed by 6 bases and J by 7 bases, leaving 10 bases between them. This CDR3 is 13 amino acids long. This CDR3 reads CAIRREGNSPLHF. The DNA for the CDR3 is TGTGCCATCAGAAGGGAGGGAAATTCACCCCTCCACTTT.

This clone was detected only once. V is TRBV19 and J is TRBJ1-1, with 7 bases fitting TRBD1. Looked up from germline, CDR1 is LNHDA and CDR2 is SQIVND (reference sequence). The CDR3 is made up of 15 amino acids. Trimming cost V 6 bases and J 1 base; bases outside gene matches: 8. CDR3 amino acids: CASRRQGGSNTEAFF. As DNA, the CDR3 is TGTGCCAGTAGGAGACAGGGAGGATCGAACACTGAAGCTTTCTTT.

V is TRBV18 and J is TRBJ1-1; D gene unclear. The germline V and J ends were trimmed by 2 bases and 0 bases, with 7 bases remaining between them. This CDR3 spans 14 amino acids. Looked up from germline, CDR1 is KGHSH and CDR2 is LQKENI. CDR3 protein: CASSPSQLNTEAFF. The CDR3 nucleotides read TGTGCCAGCTCACCAAGCCAACTGAACACTGAAGCTTTCTTT.

V and J are TRBV2 and TRBJ1-4, with D perhaps TRBD1 (5 bases). The V end was cut by 1 base, the J end by 4 bases, with 7 bases between. Germline V lookup: CDR1 SNHLY, CDR2 FYNNEI. CDR3 size: 14 residues. CDR3 residues: CASSEGQRNEKLFF. The CDR3, as DNA: TGTGCCAGCAGTGAAGGACAGCGTAATGAAAAACTGTTTTTT. The variable domain in full, with the rest retrieved from reference TRBV2 and TRBJ1-4, is EPEVTQTPSHQVTQMGQEVILRCVPISNHLYFYWYRQILGQKVEFLVSFYNNEISEKSEIFDDQFSVERPDGSNFTLKIRSTKLEDSAMYFCASSEGQRNEKLFFGSGTQLSVL.

This chain joins TRBV21-1 and TRBJ1-6. TRBV21-1 is termed a pseudogene. The CDR3 contains 18 residues. The CDR3, as DNA: TGTGCCAGCACCCGAGGGGATGAGGCCAGCTCCTATAATTCACCCCTCCACTTT. It yields the protein CASTRGDEASSYNSPLHF.

This clone was observed a few times. The chain has TRBV19 and TRBJ1-1; the match to TRBD1 covers 8 bases. The CDR3 is made up of 14 amino acids. V gave up 6 bases and J gave up 8 bases; unmatched junction bases: 11. Germline V gene sequence: CDR1 LNHDA, CDR2 SQIVND (reference sequence). The CDR3 region has the DNA TGTGCCAGTAGCATCATTCCCCGACAGGGGGAAGCTTTCTTT. It specifies CASSIIPRQGEAFF.

This sequence joins TRBV19 and TRBJ2-6, with D perhaps matching TRBD1 (6 bases). Germline V gives CDR1 LNHDA, CDR2 SQIVND (reference sequence). The CDR3 consists of 16 residues. Between the trimmed V and J ends, which lost 6 bases and 1 base, there was a span of 13 bases. In nucleotides, the CDR3 is TGTGCCAGTAGGTCCTCCACAGGGTCTGGGGCCAACGTCCTGACTTTC. It is translated as CASRSSTGSGANVLTF.

The CDR3 region is CASSPRWVGLAGYGYTF. CDR3 coding DNA: TGTGCCAGCAGCCCGCGTTGGGTGGGGCTGGCCGGCTATGGCTACACCTTC. This chain links TRBV11-2 with TRBJ1-2, with D possibly being TRBD1 (5 bases). Germline V gene data show CDR1 as SGHAT and CDR2 as FQNNGV. CDR3 size: 17 residues. V lost 5 bases and J 4 bases, leaving 23 bases between the germline ends.

J is TRBJ1-5 and V is TRBV27; TRBD1 agrees at 7 bases. V gave up 2 bases and J gave up 10 bases; unmatched junction bases: 5. Germline CDR1 and CDR2: MNHEY and SMNVEV (reference sequence). The CDR3 is 13 amino acids. In DNA, the CDR3 is TGTGCCAGCAGTTTAAATCGACAGGGACCCCAGCATTTT. Its protein is CASSLNRQGPQHF.